These 13 T cell receptor beta chains originate from one sample sequenced in a study of OX40 agonist ivuxolimab in advanced cancers. Libraries were made using the immunoSEQ multiplex PCR assay. In its TCRdb copy, this immuneACCESS table keeps in-frame sequences only and misses some clones. Where compared with another copy, unresolved V genes explain less than half of these, and the others have no known cause. The sample records 50,000 to 65,000 clones, about 88% of which are singletons. The top ten constitute approximately 20% of the sample. The specimen was CD4+ or CD8+ T cells sorted from blood, collected in a trial of the OX40 agonist ivuxolimab. All receptors come from an adult with an advanced solid tumor such as melanoma, head and neck, liver or kidney cancer.

The chain carries TRBV7-2 and TRBJ2-7; 12 nucleotides match TRBD2. The CDR3 is 17 amino acids. V gave up 2 bases and J gave up 4 bases; unmatched junction bases: 9. CDR1 is SGHTA, CDR2 FQGNSA, per germline. CDR3: CASSLSPSGRGYYEQYF. The DNA for the CDR3 is TGTGCCAGCAGCTTAAGCCCTAGCGGGAGGGGTTATTACGAGCAGTACTTC.

J is TRBJ2-3 and V is TRBV5-4; 7 bases fit TRBD2. The CDR3 loop spans 16 amino acids. The V gene's germline CDR1 is SGHNT and CDR2 YYREEE (reference sequence). J was trimmed by 2 bases and V by 4 bases; bases with no gene match: 10. This CDR3 reads CASSTPSGGPTDTQYF. For the CDR3, the DNA is TGTGCCAGCAGCACACCTAGCGGAGGGCCCACAGATACGCAGTATTTT.

The CDR3 DNA sequence: TGTGCCAGCAGTTACGGGACAGACGAACAAGGGGGCTACACCTTC. Amino acid sequence: CASSYGTDEQGGYTF. The chain carries TRBV27 and TRBJ1-2, with TRBD1 identical over 7 bases. Unmatched junction bases numbered 13, after V lost 4 bases and J lost 8 bases. The germline gives CDR1 MNHEY, CDR2 SMNVEV (reference sequence). The CDR3 runs to 15 residues.

The chain combines TRBV11-3 with TRBJ2-2; TRBD1 matches 7 bases. Germline V gene lookup returns CDR1 SGHNT and CDR2 YENEEA. J was trimmed by 4 bases and V by 5 bases; bases with no gene match: 4. The CDR3 has 14 residues. The CDR3 sequence: CASSPGQATGELFF. CDR3 nucleotides: TGTGCCAGCAGCCCCGGACAGGCCACCGGGGAGCTGTTTTTT. Full variable domain (remainder filled in from reference TRBV11-3 and TRBJ2-2): EAGVVQSPRYKIIEKKQPVAFWCNPISGHNTLYWYLQNLGQGPELLIRYENEEAVDDSQLPKDRFSAERLKGVDSTLKIQPAELGDSAVYLCASSPGQATGELFFGEGSRLTVL.

The chain couples TRBV28 to TRBJ2-7; either TRBD1 or TRBD2 may supply D (5 bases each). The V end lost 1 base, the J end lost 0 bases, and 13 bases lay between the germline ends. Germline V gene data show CDR1 as MDHEN and CDR2 as SYDVKM. CDR3 length: 16 amino acids. The CDR3 sequence: CASSLSGRDPSYEQYF. CDR3 bases: TGTGCCAGCAGTTTATCGGGCAGGGACCCCTCCTACGAGCAGTACTTC.

The chain recombines TRBV27 with TRBJ2-1, with unresolved D. The germline gives CDR1 MNHEY, CDR2 SMNVEV (reference sequence). This CDR3 region has 15 residues. The germline V and J ends were trimmed by 2 bases and 2 bases, with 10 bases remaining between them. The CDR3 region has the DNA TGTGCCAGCAGTTTAGGCCCCCCTGCCTACAATGAGCAGTTCTTC. Residues: CASSLGPPAYNEQFF.

In its sample, this clone was seen once. The chain combines TRBV27 with TRBJ2-5, with TRBD2 matching over 9 bases. The CDR3 sequence is 14 residues long. Losses at the gene ends were 6 bases for V and 1 base for J; bases not matched to a gene: 3. Germline-derived CDR1 and CDR2 are MNHEY and SMNVEV (reference sequence). The CDR3 sequence: CASSRTSAQETQYF. For the CDR3, the DNA is TGTGCCAGCAGCCGGACTAGCGCCCAAGAGACCCAGTACTTC.

This clone was counted once. The rearrangement links TRBV28 to TRBJ2-5; D possibly corresponds to TRBD2 (6 bases). Looked up from germline, CDR1 is MDHEN and CDR2 is SYDVKM. V was cut by 2 bases and J by 5 bases, with 18 bases left in between. The CDR3 is made up of 16 amino acids. CDR3 DNA: TGTGCCAGCAGTTTAGGGGTACTGGGAGGCCAGGAGACCCAGTACTTC. This encodes CASSLGVLGGQETQYF.

This clone was recorded a few times. The rearrangement uses TRBV4-1 and TRBJ2-5; TRBD1 matches at 11 bases. V lost 5 bases to trimming and J lost 4 bases; unmatched junction nucleotides: 6. CDR1 and CDR2 from the germline V gene are MGHRA and YSYEKL. The CDR3 is 15 amino acids. The CDR3 spells CASSKGQGGAETQYF. As DNA, the CDR3 is TGCGCCAGCAGCAAGGGACAGGGGGGGGCAGAGACCCAGTACTTC.

This clone was counted once. The chain is built from TRBV5-8 and TRBJ2-7; TRBD1 aligns across 8 bases. Trimming took 3 bases from V and 1 from J; bases not matched to a gene: 6. The CDR3 spans 15 residues. CDR1 and CDR2 (germline): SGHTS, YDEGEE. CDR3 nucleotides: TGTGCCAGCAGCTGGGGACAGGTTATGTCCTACGAGCAGTACTTC. Translating gives CASSWGQVMSYEQYF. The full variable domain, in which reference TRBV5-8 and TRBJ2-7 provide the parts outside the CDR3, is EAGVTQSPTHLIKTRGQQATLRCSPISGHTSVYWYQQALGLGLQFLLWYDEGEERNRGNFPPRFSGRQFPNYSSELNVNALELEDSALYLCASSWGQVMSYEQYFGPGTRLTVT.

The chain recombines TRBV6-5 with TRBJ2-7; D is perhaps TRBD2 (6 bases). V was shortened by 2 bases and J by 5 bases, with 19 bases between the two germline ends. The germline CDR1 and CDR2 sequences are MNHEY and SVGAGI. The CDR3 sequence is 16 residues long. For the CDR3, the DNA is TGTGCCAGCAGTTACGCGTACTTGGAGGGTGGGGACGAGCAGTACTTC. Encoded protein: CASSYAYLEGGDEQYF.

The chain couples TRBV9 to TRBJ1-4, with D uncertain. Per germline, CDR1 SGDLS and CDR2 YYNGEE. The CDR3 runs to 15 residues. Trimming took 4 bases from V and 0 from J, leaving 10 bases between them. CDR3 coding DNA: TGTGCCAGCAGCCCCCGGGGTGCAACTAATGAAAAACTGTTTTTT. Its protein is CASSPRGATNEKLFF. Full variable domain (remainder filled in from reference TRBV9 and TRBJ1-4): DSGVTQTPKHLITATGQRVTLRCSPRSGDLSVYWYQQSLDQGLQFLIQYYNGEERAKGNILERFSAQQFPDLHSELNLSSLELGDSALYFCASSPRGATNEKLFFGSGTQLSVL.

The table lists this clone with a count of one. Other DNA sequences from this sample encode an identical CDR3 as well. The chain employs TRBV5-1 and TRBJ2-2; D call uncertain. Trimming stripped 0 bases from V and 5 bases from J, with 8 bases between. Germline CDR1 is SGHRS and CDR2 is YFSETQ. CDR3 length equals 14 residues. In DNA form, the CDR3 reads TGCGCCAGCAGCTTGGCCGGCACTACCGGGGAGCTGTTTTTT. Protein: CASSLAGTTGELFF.